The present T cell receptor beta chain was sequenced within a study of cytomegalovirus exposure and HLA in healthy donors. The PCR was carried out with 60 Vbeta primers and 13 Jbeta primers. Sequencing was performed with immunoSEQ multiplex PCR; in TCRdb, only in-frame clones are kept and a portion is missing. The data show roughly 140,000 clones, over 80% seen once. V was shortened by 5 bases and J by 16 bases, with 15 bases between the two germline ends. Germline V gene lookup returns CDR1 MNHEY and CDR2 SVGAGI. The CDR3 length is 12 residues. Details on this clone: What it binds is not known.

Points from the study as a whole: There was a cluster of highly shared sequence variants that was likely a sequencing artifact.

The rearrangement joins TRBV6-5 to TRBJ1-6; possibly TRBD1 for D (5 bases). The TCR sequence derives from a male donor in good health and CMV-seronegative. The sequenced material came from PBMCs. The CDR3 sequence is CASSGAGIGLHF. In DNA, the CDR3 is TGTGCCAGCAGTGGGGCCGGAATCGGGCTCCACTTT.